Following are 27 T cell receptor beta chains from one sample sequenced in a study of response to subunit inactivated influenza vaccine. TCRdb used MiXCR to reprocess the RT-PCR reads, holding one entry per CDR3 protein. There are 550,000 to 650,000 distinct CDR3 sequences in the sample; approximately 12% occur only once, and roughly 10% lies in the top ten. Source: PBMCs from blood, taken on the day of vaccination. Receptor source: a man aged 50 to 60 who received an inactivated influenza vaccine.

In its sample, this clonotype was seen a few times. Its ends do not fully match the called genes, so a read error is possible. The chain is built from TRBV20-1 and TRBJ2-7, with D unresolved. This CDR3 region has 11 residues. The germline V gene has CDR1 DFQATT and CDR2 SNEGSKA (reference sequence). The CDR3 spells CSLGQSYEQYF. Written as DNA, the CDR3 is TGTTCCCTAGGTCAGAGCTACGAGCAGTACTTC.

This clonotype showed up many times. This chain links TRBV7-9 with TRBJ1-4; 8 bases fit TRBD1. V dropped 5 bases and J dropped 3; count of bases not matched to a gene: 8. Germline values: CDR1 SEHNR, CDR2 FQNEAQ (reference sequence). The CDR3 has 16 amino acids. For the CDR3, the DNA is TGTGCCAGCAGCCCCCTAAGGACAGGGCCTAATGAAAAACTGTTTTTT. Amino acids: CASSPLRTGPNEKLFF.

This clonotype was seen only a few times. This chain joins TRBV12-3 or TRBV12-4 and TRBJ2-2, with D possibly matching TRBD2 (7 bases). This CDR3 comprises 14 residues. Trimming cost V 10 bases and J 0 bases, with 12 bases left between them. As DNA, the CDR3 is TGTGCCACCCGGGGGGCAGCGAACACCGGGGAGCTGTTTTTT. The encoded protein is CATRGAANTGELFF.

This chain joins TRBV5-5 and TRBJ2-7; 9 bases agree with TRBD1. Trimming removed 5 bases from V and 2 bases from J; junction bases left unmatched: 11. There are 16 residues in the CDR3. Germline V lookup: CDR1 SGHKS, CDR2 YYEKEE (reference sequence). This CDR3 reads CASSFRTGQGAYEQYF. CDR3 nucleotides: TGTGCCAGCAGTTTCAGGACGGGACAGGGTGCCTACGAGCAGTACTTC.

V usage is TRBV5-1 and J usage is TRBJ2-5, with TRBD2 as a possible D gene (6 bases). With 5 bases removed from V and 4 bases from J, the gap between germline ends came to 15 bases. Germline CDR1 reads SGHRS; CDR2 reads YFSETQ. The CDR3 loop spans 14 amino acids. In nucleotides, the CDR3 is TGCGCCAGCAGACGGGACTGGAGAATAGAGACCCAGTACTTC. This sequence encodes CASRRDWRIETQYF.

This rearrangement joins TRBV4-3 to TRBJ2-5; D uncertain. The CDR3 is 14 amino acids. Trimming removed 0 bases at V and 7 bases at J, with 12 bases between. Germline V gene lookup returns CDR1 LGHNA and CDR2 YSLEER. CDR3 amino acids: CASSQEPIFGTQYF. The CDR3 DNA is TGCGCCAGCAGCCAAGAGCCCATTTTCGGGACCCAGTACTTC.

The J gene is TRBJ2-5, the V gene TRBV28; D might be TRBD1 or TRBD2, each matching 5 bases. Germline assignment: CDR1 MDHEN and CDR2 SYDVKM. Trimming pared 10 bases from V and 1 base from J, leaving 13 bases between. This CDR3 has 13 residues. The CDR3 reads CATDRGTQETQYF. The CDR3 DNA reads as TGTGCCACCGATCGGGGCACCCAAGAGACCCAGTACTTC.

V gene TRBV29-1 combines with J gene TRBJ2-3; D unresolved. The germline V gene encodes CDR1 SQVTM and CDR2 ANQGSEA. Trimming took off 1 base at V and 0 bases at J, with 17 bases between the two ends. The CDR3 totals 17 residues. The CDR3 is CSVEVKVAGYSTDTQYF. As DNA, the CDR3 is TGCAGCGTTGAAGTGAAGGTAGCTGGATACAGCACAGATACGCAGTATTTT.

At least ten counts were recorded for this clonotype. The chain joins TRBV6-5 to TRBJ1-6; possible D gene TRBD1, 6 bases. There are 14 residues in the CDR3. The germline gives CDR1 MNHEY, CDR2 SVGAGI. V gave up 4 bases and J gave up 4 bases, with 8 bases separating them. CDR3 residues: CASSSGTYNSPLHF. The CDR3 DNA sequence: TGTGCCAGCAGTTCGGGGACATATAATTCACCCCTCCACTTT.

The rearrangement uses TRBV5-1 and TRBJ2-7; 7 bases align to TRBD2. The germline gives CDR1 SGHRS, CDR2 YFSETQ. V gave up 3 bases and J gave up 2 bases; unmatched junction bases: 11. The length of the CDR3 is 16 residues. Here the CDR3 reads CASSSLPGGRAYEQYF. In DNA, the CDR3 is TGCGCCAGCAGCTCTCTACCGGGAGGCAGAGCCTACGAGCAGTACTTC.

The V call is TRBV28, the J call TRBJ2-7; D perhaps matches TRBD1 (5 bases). The germline V gene has CDR1 MDHEN and CDR2 SYDVKM. The germline V and J ends were trimmed by 6 bases and 4 bases, with 10 bases remaining between them. This CDR3 has 12 amino acids. The CDR3 loop reads CASRGAHYEQYF. The DNA of the CDR3 is TGTGCCAGCAGAGGGGCGCATTACGAGCAGTACTTC.

The CDR3 spells CASSYEPPLFEGGPVNEQFF. DNA for the CDR3: TGTGCCAGCAGCTACGAACCGCCCCTCTTCGAGGGAGGGCCTGTCAATGAGCAGTTCTTC. V gene TRBV27 combines with J gene TRBJ2-1, with 7 bases matching TRBD2. Germline values: CDR1 MNHEY, CDR2 SMNVEV (reference sequence). CDR3 size: 20 residues. Trimming took 6 bases from V and 6 from J; bases not matched to a gene: 26.

This clonotype has more than one count but fewer than ten. The chain joins TRBV20-1 to TRBJ2-5; no reliable D call. Germline CDR1 is DFQATT and CDR2 is SNEGSKA (reference sequence). Trimming removed 1 base from V and 2 bases from J, with 8 bases in between. The CDR3 length is 13 residues. The CDR3 protein is CSARVRLQETQYF. In DNA form, the CDR3 reads TGCAGTGCTAGAGTGCGGCTACAAGAGACCCAGTACTTC.

This clonotype turned up a few times. This chain joins TRBV27 and TRBJ2-2; D unresolved. There are 16 residues in the CDR3. Trimming took 3 bases from V and 3 from J, leaving 14 bases between them. Germline-derived CDR1 and CDR2 are MNHEY and SMNVEV (reference sequence). Written as DNA, the CDR3 is TGTGCCAGCAGTTTTTTTGTCGGGCCATACACCGGGGAGCTGTTTTTT. Its translation is CASSFFVGPYTGELFF.

The chain recombines TRBV2 with TRBJ2-1; 7 bases agree with TRBD2. The CDR3 contains 16 residues. The V gene's germline CDR1 is SNHLY and CDR2 FYNNEI. The junction had 10 bases not matched to a gene; V was cut back by 6 bases and J by 2 bases. The CDR3 sequence is CASSIIAGQTYNEQFF. The CDR3 coding sequence is TGTGCCAGCAGCATTATAGCGGGCCAGACCTACAATGAGCAGTTCTTC.

This sequence joins TRBV5-6 and TRBJ2-7, with TRBD2 identical over 8 bases. In germline, CDR1 is SGHDT, CDR2 YYEEEE. CDR3 length: 15 amino acids. The V gene end was trimmed by 1 base and the J gene end by 6 bases; junction bases not matched to a gene: 9. The CDR3 nucleotides read TGTGCCAGCAGCTTGCCCATCGGGCTAGCGGGCGAGCAGTACTTC. This codes for CASSLPIGLAGEQYF.

The chain recombines TRBV12-3 or TRBV12-4 with TRBJ2-5; maybe TRBD2 (6 bases). Trimming left V 6 bases short and J 4 bases short, with 9 bases between. The CDR3 sequence is 12 residues long. CDR3 in DNA: TGTGCCAGCAGGCGGGACTTAGAGACCCAGTACTTC. This sequence encodes CASRRDLETQYF.

This chain uses TRBV29-1 with TRBJ1-5; no clear D gene. Trimming pared 7 bases from V and 1 base from J, leaving 14 bases between. This CDR3 is 14 amino acids long. The germline V gene has CDR1 SQVTM and CDR2 ANQGSEA. CDR3 residues: CSAASPRSNQPQHF. The DNA for the CDR3 is TGCAGCGCCGCCTCCCCACGAAGCAATCAGCCCCAGCATTTT.

The chain employs TRBV6-5 and TRBJ1-2, with 9 bases aligning to TRBD1. CDR3 length equals 18 residues. From germline, CDR1 is MNHEY and CDR2 SVGAGI. Unmatched junction bases numbered 15, after V lost 1 base and J lost 6 bases. The CDR3 loop is CASSYLSPLTWTGDGYTF. The CDR3 DNA sequence: TGTGCCAGCAGTTACTTGAGCCCCTTGACGTGGACAGGGGATGGCTACACCTTC.

In regard to this clonotype: The junction departs from germline at one end; a sequencing error may be responsible. V gene TRBV10-3 combines with J gene TRBJ1-1, with D perhaps TRBD1 (6 bases). CDR3 size: 13 residues. Germline lookup yields CDR1 ENHRY and CDR2 SYGVKD. CDR3 DNA sequence: TGTGACATCAGTGTAGGGGGGGGAGCTGAAGCTTTCTTT. This sequence encodes CDISVGGGAEAFF.

There are a few counts of this clonotype. The chain carries TRBV29-1 and TRBJ2-1; D perhaps matches TRBD2 (5 bases). V was shortened by 7 bases and J by 0 bases, with 10 bases between the two germline ends. Germline V CDR1 and CDR2: SQVTM, ANQGSEA. This CDR3 comprises 13 residues. CDR3 nucleotides: TGCAGCGCCGAGGGAAGCTCCTACAATGAGCAGTTCTTC. Translation: CSAEGSSYNEQFF.

There are many counts of this clonotype. The chain is built from TRBV24-1 and TRBJ1-4, with D hard to call. V shed 3 bases and J shed 4 bases, with 14 bases lying between them. This CDR3 comprises 16 residues. Germline V lookup: CDR1 KGHDR, CDR2 SFDVKD. The CDR3 protein is CATSDPRRHNNEKLFF. CDR3 DNA sequence: TGTGCCACCAGTGATCCCCGACGACACAATAATGAAAAACTGTTTTTT.

This clonotype showed up just a few times. CDR3 sequence: CASSLSSRRTEAFF. The CDR3 DNA sequence: TGTGCCAGCAGCTTATCGAGTCGGCGAACTGAAGCTTTCTTT. This chain links TRBV7-9 with TRBJ1-1, with unresolved D. Trimming took 2 bases from V and 5 from J, leaving 12 bases between them. The CDR3 is made up of 14 amino acids. Germline V lookup: CDR1 SEHNR, CDR2 FQNEAQ (reference sequence).

The sample holds many counts of this clonotype. The V call is TRBV5-1, the J call TRBJ2-3; 7 nucleotides line up with TRBD2. V gave up 3 bases and J gave up 0 bases; unmatched junction bases: 7. CDR3 size: 16 residues. In germline, CDR1 is SGHRS, CDR2 YFSETQ. The DNA for the CDR3 is TGCGCCAGCAGCTCACAACTAGCGCCTAGCACAGATACGCAGTATTTT. Residues: CASSSQLAPSTDTQYF.

This clonotype was observed a handful of times. CDR3 in amino acids: CASSQTAGTSGMNTQYF. CDR3 sequence (DNA): TGCGCCAGCAGCCAGACAGCCGGGACTAGCGGGATGAATACGCAGTATTTT. The genes are TRBV5-1 and TRBJ2-3; 13 bases map to TRBD2. The CDR3 sequence is 17 residues long. V was pared by 4 bases and J by 7 bases, with 12 bases of the junction left unmatched. The germline gives CDR1 SGHRS, CDR2 YFSETQ.

Only a few counts were recorded for this clonotype. The chain is built from TRBV20-1 and TRBJ2-1; 7 nucleotides align to TRBD2. The ends lost 2 bases at V and 2 bases at J; junction bases unmatched: 9. The CDR3 totals 16 residues. Germline V gene sequence: CDR1 DFQATT, CDR2 SNEGSKA (reference sequence). CDR3 in amino acids: CSARSRSGTAYNEQFF. In nucleotides, the CDR3 is TGCAGTGCTAGATCCAGGAGCGGGACCGCCTACAATGAGCAGTTCTTC.

The chain recombines TRBV11-2 with TRBJ2-3; no clear D gene. This CDR3 is 14 amino acids long. Germline lookup yields CDR1 SGHAT and CDR2 FQNNGV. V gave up 1 base and J gave up 6 bases, with 11 bases separating them. The chain's CDR3 is CASSLAPARDTQYF. The CDR3, as DNA: TGTGCCAGCAGCTTAGCCCCAGCCAGGGATACGCAGTATTTT.